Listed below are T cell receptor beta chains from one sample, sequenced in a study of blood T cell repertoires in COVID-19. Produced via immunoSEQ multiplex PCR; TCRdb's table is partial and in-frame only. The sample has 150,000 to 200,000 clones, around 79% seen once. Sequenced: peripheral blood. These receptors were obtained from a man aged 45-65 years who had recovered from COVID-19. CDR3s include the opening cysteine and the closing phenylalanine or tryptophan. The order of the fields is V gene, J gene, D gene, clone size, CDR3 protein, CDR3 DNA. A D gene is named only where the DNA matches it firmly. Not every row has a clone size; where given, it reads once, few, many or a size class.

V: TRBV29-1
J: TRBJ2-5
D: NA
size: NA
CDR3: CSSYDSVIQETQYF
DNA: TGCAGCTCCTACGATAGCGTAATCCAAGAGACCCAGTACTTC

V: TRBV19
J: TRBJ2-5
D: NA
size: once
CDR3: CASSRKGESGETQYF
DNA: TGTGCCAGCAGCCGGAAGGGAGAGTCGGGGGAGACCCAGTACTTC

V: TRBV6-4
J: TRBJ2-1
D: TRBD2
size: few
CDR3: CASSATSGRPYNEQFF
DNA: TGTGCCAGCAGTGCGACTAGCGGGAGGCCTTACAATGAGCAGTTCTTC

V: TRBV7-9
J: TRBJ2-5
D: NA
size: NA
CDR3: CASSFTGVPQYF
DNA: TGTGCCAGCAGCTTTACCGGGGTTCCCCAGTACTTC

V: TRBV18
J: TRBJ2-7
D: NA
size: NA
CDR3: CASSPSGRVYF
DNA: TGTGCCAGCTCACCAAGCGGTAGGGTGTACTTC

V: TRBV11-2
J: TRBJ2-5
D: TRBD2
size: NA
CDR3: CASSLGLAGGRETQYF
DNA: TGTGCCAGCAGCTTAGGACTAGCGGGAGGCCGAGAGACCCAGTACTTC

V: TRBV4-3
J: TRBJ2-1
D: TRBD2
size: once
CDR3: CASSQDLNSGRALFF
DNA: TGCGCCAGCAGCCAAGATCTAAACAGCGGGAGGGCCTTGTTCTTC

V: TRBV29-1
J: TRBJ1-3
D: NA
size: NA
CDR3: CSVLTSGNTIYF
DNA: TGCAGCGTTCTTACTTCTGGAAACACCATATATTTT

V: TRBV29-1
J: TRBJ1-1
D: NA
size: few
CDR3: CSVERGGRGTEAFF
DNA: TGCAGCGTGGAAAGGGGAGGGCGTGGCACTGAAGCTTTCTTT

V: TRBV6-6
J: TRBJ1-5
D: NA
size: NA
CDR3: CASSKGVGDQPQHF
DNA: TGTGCCAGCAGTAAGGGGGTAGGGGATCAGCCCCAGCATTTT

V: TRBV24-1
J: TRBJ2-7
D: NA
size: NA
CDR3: CATSFGDEQYF
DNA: TGTGCCACCAGTTTCGGGGACGAGCAGTACTTC

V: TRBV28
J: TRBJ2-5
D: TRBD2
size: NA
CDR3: CASSRTSGRGRETQYF
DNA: TGTGCCAGCAGTCGGACTAGCGGGAGAGGAAGAGAGACCCAGTACTTC

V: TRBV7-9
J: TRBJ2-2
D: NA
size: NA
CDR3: CASFRTEMNTGELFF
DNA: TGTGCCAGCTTTAGGACAGAAATGAACACCGGGGAGCTGTTTTTT

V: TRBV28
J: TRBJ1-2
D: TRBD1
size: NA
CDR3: CASSRTGGDYGYTF
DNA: TGTGCCAGCAGCCGGACAGGGGGGGACTATGGCTACACCTTC

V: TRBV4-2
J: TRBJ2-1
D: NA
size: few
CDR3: CASTQGQISYNEQFF
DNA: TGTGCCAGCACCCAAGGTCAAATCTCCTACAATGAGCAGTTCTTC